This note documents a single T cell receptor beta chain sequence. This clone showed up just once. It lacks a known antigen. Base qualities are missing; no much larger clone stands one base away. The cohort was made up of about 670 healthy bone marrow donors. All cohort members were sampled while nominally healthy, although unrecorded immune exposures were likely present. The donor was CMV seropositive and belonged to the group of about 290 seropositive cohort members. A peripheral blood sample was collected from each donor, and TCR beta sequencing was performed on peripheral blood mononuclear cells. Genomic DNA extraction from the blood cell samples was performed with the Qiagen DNeasy Blood Extraction Kit. This specimen comes from a study of cytomegalovirus exposure and HLA in healthy donors (dated by TCRdb to 2016 to 2017). For the study in its entirety: According to an earlier analysis of a few hundred of the donors, 150 million to 200 million T cells yielded roughly 110 million unique TCR beta sequences and around 280 Gb of sequence data. About 300 gigabases of sequencing data and 70 million to 85 million unique TCR sequences were included in an early release covering under 650 HLA-typed donors. Roughly five DR-DQ haplotypes were handled as single units for association and clustering because linkage in the cohort was strong. To study patterns of TCR occurrence, a later analysis re-analyzed previously published TCR beta repertoires from around 670 donors and added high-resolution HLA genotyping. Of the approximately 400 genotyped donors, roughly 76% were placed in the genetic ancestry cluster associated with self-reported Caucasian donors. In a later genetic analysis, genome-wide SNP genotypes for about three fifths of the roughly 670 donors were used, and that subset was treated as a discovery cohort. The T cell repertoires of some 700 subjects were profiled by immunosequencing and related to cytomegalovirus serostatus. On average, roughly 240,000 unique TCR beta nucleotide sequences were sequenced per donor among fewer than 500 genotyped donors of the cohort, with around 19% of those sequences being non-productive. All discovery cohort repertoires had been generated on a single sequencing platform. Rather than drawing on any new phenotypic data, the later analysis identified candidate immune exposures from TCR beta sequences and the way those sequences occurred across donors. The study aimed to test whether cataloging public T cell receptors could reveal signatures of past pathogen exposure. Class I and class II HLA loci were covered by the typing at four-digit resolution. In an earlier analysis of 587 of the donors, high-throughput TCR beta sequencing was used to judge whether each TCR beta V gene segment behaved as functional or pseudogenic. To predict cytomegalovirus infection status, the study brought together high-throughput TCR immunosequencing, statistical association of individual TCRs with disease status, and machine learning. Donor age, sex, ethnicity and CMV serostatus were collected together with the repertoire data. Typing coverage differed by locus: A, B, C, DRB1 and DQB1 were typed in roughly 620-640 donors, DQA1 in 500 to 550, DPA1 in nearly 610, and DPB1 in just under 480. In addition to the first cohort of around 670 subjects, a separate validation cohort of 100 to 150 different subjects was used. Study-level results and caveats: About 17 rarely observed V segments, including chromosome 9 orphons, were excluded from the earlier analysis of several hundred of the donors because counts were too low. According to a later analysis, most CMV-associated TCR beta chains appeared to be HLA-restricted, and the HLA associations seemed to be driven largely by CMV exposure. Because the 87-base-pair reads could not distinguish some IMGT-functional V segments, including TRBV6-2 and TRBV6-3, those segments were excluded. CMV serostatus was the only immune exposure information available for the cohort. The classifier was reported to diagnose cytomegalovirus status with high specificity and sensitivity in both the original cohort and the validation cohort. V-gene and J-gene trimming of TCR beta chains was associated with a missense DCLRE1C variant in a later genetic analysis, and the association was replicated in an independent cohort. The authors suggested that the approach could potentially be extended to other disease states and immunological phenotypes. The cohort was sequenced for TCR beta chains only, and without alpha or paired-chain data the features that could be detected were limited. The presence/absence analyses assumed that sequencing depth was roughly uniform across donors, and that assumption may not be true. A later analysis found that TCR association rates varied across HLA loci, with DRB1 alleles showing the most associated TCRs and HLA-C alleles the fewest. A cluster of highly shared sequence variants was judged likely to be a technical artifact of the sequencing pipeline. The study gave a list of about 170 TCR beta chains associated with cytomegalovirus. Across donors, most TCR sequences were observed very rarely, whereas some public TCRs were present in many individuals. Three of the identified cytomegalovirus-associated TCR beta chains were confirmed in vitro to be specific for cytomegalovirus antigens. At a false discovery rate of 0.05, a later analysis linked around 15,000 TCR beta sequences to specific HLA alleles. Compared with equally common non-associated chains, HLA-associated TCR beta chains in a later analysis were more clonally expanded and had lower generation probabilities. Assigning TCR associations to individual alleles was difficult when HLA alleles, especially DR and DQ, strongly co-occurred. A further reported finding was that TCR beta sequences accurately predicted the HLA-A and HLA-B alleles for most subjects in the first cohort. In an earlier analysis of about 600 of the donors, most TCR beta V segments appeared in productive rearrangements about 90% or about 30% of the time, broadly matching IMGT annotations. In a later genetic analysis, fewer N-insertions in productive TCRs were reported among donors in an Asian-associated ancestry cluster than the roughly 700-donor mean. Because some donors lacked HLA typing at each locus, the association tests relied only on the typed subset. Several of the top co-occurrence clusters appeared to be linked to parvovirus B19, influenza, CMV and Epstein-Barr virus, according to a later analysis. Correlated functional status among segregating V segments might reflect linkage disequilibrium, but an unknown experimental factor could not be ruled out.

Spanning cysteine to phenylalanine, the CDR3 consists of 15 amino acids. The DNA shown is the 45-base CDR3, in frame from base 1. At the junction V is shortened by 4 bases and J by 2 bases, with 13 bases in between. CDR1 is given as SGHKS and CDR2 as YYEKEE, both from the germline V gene (reference sequence). Library construction relied on the immunoSEQ multiplex PCR assay. For the multiplex PCR, a mixture combining 60 forward primers for TCR Vbeta segments and 13 reverse primers for TCR Jbeta segments was used. The CDR3 region of rearranged TCR beta genes was amplified from genomic DNA with a multiplex PCR assay. The Illumina HiSeq System was used to sequence the amplified TCR beta libraries as 87-base-pair reads. The published analysis was carried out like this. A later analysis tallied roughly 76 million unique TCR beta chains across the 610 or so repertoires, and some 10 million of those chains were shared by two or more donors. A nearest-neighbor algorithm error-corrected the raw reads and collapsed the reads into unique sequences, merging closely related sequences to remove PCR and sequencing errors. Alignment of CDR3 sequences to IMGT reference sequences was used to assign V, D and J gene segments. For a sequence to be retained, a match of at least six nucleotides was required to both a V gene segment and a J gene segment. A rearrangement counted as productive if the CDR3 had no stop codons and remained in frame with V and J, and every other rearrangement counted as non-productive. CDR3 was defined by IMGT convention, running from the second conserved V-encoded cysteine to the conserved J-encoded phenylalanine. Sequences without an unambiguous match to a single V gene segment were excluded from the earlier analysis of almost 600 of the donors. In an earlier analysis of 587 of the donors, V segments were called functional above 56.7% productive rearrangements and were called segregating when the between-donor standard deviation exceeded 5%. To diagnose cytomegalovirus status from the catalog of TCR beta chain sequences, a statistical classification framework was built. In a later analysis, V and J genes were assigned by comparing TCR nucleotide sequences against IMGT/GENE-DB human TR gene sequences. The TCRdist pipeline was used in a later analysis to assign CDR3 sequences and most-parsimonious VDJ recombination scenarios. A later analysis defined each TCR beta chain by its CDR3 amino acid sequence plus V-gene family, and excluded reads lacking a unique V-gene family. As a way to deal with suspected cross-contamination and a sequencing artifact, a later analysis dropped more than 500 nucleotide sequences that were highly shared and had low generation probability. For each public chain, a later analysis derived a clonal expansion index from normalized ranks of inferred template counts within each repertoire. In a later analysis, generation probabilities were computed with a VDJ recombination model fitted to out-of-frame rearrangements, and the resulting probabilities were checked against IGoR. In a later analysis, hypergeometric tests were used to score TCR-TCR, TCR-HLA and TCR-CMV co-occurrence, with a repertoire-size bias correction applied to TCR pairs. A later analysis estimated false discovery rates by permuting HLA or CMV assignments 20 times. In a later analysis, co-occurring TCRs were grouped using DBSCAN, with TCRdist sequence similarity added in when clustering inside HLA-allele-positive subsets. Repertoires with fewer than 30,000 or more than 120,000 public chains were left out of co-occurrence clustering, as were five repertoires with anomalous nucleotide sharing. This immuneACCESS table, as held by TCRdb, lists in-frame sequences with V and J called but not all clones. Of the missing ones, under half trace to an unresolved V gene in checked studies; the others have no known cause. V and J calls and clone size are copied from that table; D and trimming were computed from the DNA. The sample table records around 100,000 clones; roughly 79% of these occur just once. The top ten constitute 3.5% to 4.5% of the sample.

The sample was PBMCs. The receptor's source is a man aged 45 to 65 in good health and CMV-seropositive. The chain is made from TRBV5-5 and TRBJ1-3, with TRBD1 tentatively as D gene (6 bases match). The CDR3 here reads CASSRETGTGNTIYF. The DNA reads as follows: TGTGCCAGCAGCCGCGAGACAGGAACTGGAAACACCATATATTTT.